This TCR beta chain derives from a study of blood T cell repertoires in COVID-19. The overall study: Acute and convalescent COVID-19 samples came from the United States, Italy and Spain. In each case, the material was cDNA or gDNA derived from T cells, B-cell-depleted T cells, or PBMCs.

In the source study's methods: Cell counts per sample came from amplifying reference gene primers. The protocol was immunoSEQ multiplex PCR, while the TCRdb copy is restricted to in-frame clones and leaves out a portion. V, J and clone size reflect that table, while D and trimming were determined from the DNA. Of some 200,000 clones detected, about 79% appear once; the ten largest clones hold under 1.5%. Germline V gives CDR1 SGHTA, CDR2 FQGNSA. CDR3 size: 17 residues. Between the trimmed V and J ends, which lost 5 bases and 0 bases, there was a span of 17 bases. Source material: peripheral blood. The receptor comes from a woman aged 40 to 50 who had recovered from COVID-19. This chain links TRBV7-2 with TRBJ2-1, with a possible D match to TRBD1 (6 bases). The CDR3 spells CASSAYREQSSYNEQFF. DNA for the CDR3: TGTGCCAGCAGCGCCTACAGGGAGCAAAGCTCCTACAATGAGCAGTTCTTC.